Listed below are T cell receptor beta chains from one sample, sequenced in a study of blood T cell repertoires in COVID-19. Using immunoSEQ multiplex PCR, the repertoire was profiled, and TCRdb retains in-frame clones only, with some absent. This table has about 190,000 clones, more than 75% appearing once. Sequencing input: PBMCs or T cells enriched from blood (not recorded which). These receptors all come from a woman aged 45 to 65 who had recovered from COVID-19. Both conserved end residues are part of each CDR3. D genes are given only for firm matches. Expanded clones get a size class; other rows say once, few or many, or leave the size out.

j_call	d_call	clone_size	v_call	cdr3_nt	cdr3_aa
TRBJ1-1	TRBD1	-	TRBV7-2	TGTGCCAGCAGCTTAAATATGAAGGACAGGGTGGACACTGAAGCTTTCTTT	CASSLNMKDRVDTEAFF
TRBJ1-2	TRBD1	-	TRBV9	TGTGCCAGCAGCGTAGATCAGGGGGGCTACTATGGCTACACCTTC	CASSVDQGGYYGYTF
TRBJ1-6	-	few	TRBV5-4	TGTGCCAGCAGCTTTGGGGTCCAGGGCTGGAATTCACCCCTCCACTTT	CASSFGVQGWNSPLHF
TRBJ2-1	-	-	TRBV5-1	TGCGCCAGCAGCTTGGGTGGGCGGGGTTCCTACAATGAGCAGTTCTTC	CASSLGGRGSYNEQFF
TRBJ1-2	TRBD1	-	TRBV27	TGTGCCAGCAGTTTTCGCACACCCGGACAGGGGGCAGGTGGCTACACCTTC	CASSFRTPGQGAGGYTF
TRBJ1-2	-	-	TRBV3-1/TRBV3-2	TGTGCCAGCAGCCCAGGCGGGGCAGACTATGGCTACACCTTC	CASSPGGADYGYTF
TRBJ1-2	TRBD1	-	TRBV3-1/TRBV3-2	TGTGCCAGCAGCCAAGGCCGGACAGGAGCGGCCATTTATGGCTACACCTTC	CASSQGRTGAAIYGYTF
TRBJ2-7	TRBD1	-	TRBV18	TGTGCCAGCTCACCACCGCAGGGACAGGGGTTCAGCGAGCAGTACTTC	CASSPPQGQGFSEQYF
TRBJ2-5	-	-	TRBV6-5	TGTGCCAGCAGCACGACAGCTCAAGAGACCCAGTACTTC	CASSTTAQETQYF
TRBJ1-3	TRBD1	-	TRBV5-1	TGCGCCAGCAGCCTAGGACAGGGGGCTCTATCTGGAAACACCATATATTTT	CASSLGQGALSGNTIYF
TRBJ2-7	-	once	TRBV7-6	TGTGCCAGCAGCCCGACTGGAGAGGAGCAGTACTTC	CASSPTGEEQYF
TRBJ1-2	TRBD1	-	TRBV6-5	TGTGCCAGCAGCCACAGGGGGCTTACAAGAGGCTACACCTTC	CASSHRGLTRGYTF
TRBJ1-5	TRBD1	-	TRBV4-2	TGTGCCAGCAGCCGCTCGACAGGGAGTGCGGAGCCCCAGCATTTT	CASSRSTGSAEPQHF
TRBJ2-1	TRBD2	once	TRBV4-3	TGCGCCAGCAGCCATGGGACTAGCGGGAATACCTACAATGAGCAGTTCTTC	CASSHGTSGNTYNEQFF
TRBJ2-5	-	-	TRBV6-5	TGTGCCAGCAGCAAAATGGGGGCGGCCAGGGGGACCCAGTACTTC	CASSKMGAARGTQYF
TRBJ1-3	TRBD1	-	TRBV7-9	TGTGCCAGCAGCTCCTACGACAGGGCTGGAAACACCATATATTTT	CASSSYDRAGNTIYF
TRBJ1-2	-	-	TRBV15	TGTGCCACCAGCAGAGATAGTACCTATGGCTACACCTTC	CATSRDSTYGYTF
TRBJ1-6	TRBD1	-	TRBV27	TGTGCCAGCACCCCCGGACAGGGTAACTCACCCCTCCACTTT	CASTPGQGNSPLHF
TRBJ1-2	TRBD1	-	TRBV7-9	TGTGCCAGCAGCCTGGGACAGGGCCCCAACTATGGCTACACCTTC	CASSLGQGPNYGYTF
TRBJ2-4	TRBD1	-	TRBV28	TGTGCCAGCCGACAGGGCTTGACCAAAAACATTCAGTACTTC	CASRQGLTKNIQYF
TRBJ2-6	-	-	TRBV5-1	TGCGCCAGCAGCTTGGGCCTCTTTCTGCCACCGAGCTCTGGGGCCAACGTCCTGACTTTC	CASSLGLFLPPSSGANVLTF
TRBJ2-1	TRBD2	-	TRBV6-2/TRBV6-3	TGTGCCAGCAGTTACCTAGCGGGTTACAATGAGCAGTTCTTC	CASSYLAGYNEQFF